The TCR beta chain described here comes from a study of blood T cells in healthy people across ages. Study-wide points: Long-lived donors carried more naive CD4+ cells and greater diversity than aged donors. TCR beta diversity, measured per million T cells, fell in a roughly linear way with age.

Caucasian, healthy and from Russia, the donors were aged between about 6 and 90. The second PCR ran about 6 to 12 cycles with a sample-barcoded 5' primer and J-beta primers. A 12-random-nucleotide template-switch adaptor tagged each cDNA molecule. One entry per CDR3 protein, called by TCRdb with MiXCR from the 5' RACE reads. Among about 840,000 distinct CDR3 sequences listed, 29% were seen once. Germline-derived CDR1 and CDR2 are SGHAT and FQNNGV. This CDR3 spans 14 amino acids. Note on this clonotype: What it recognizes is unknown. The junction does not match germline at one end; this may be a read error.

This sample also belongs to another study, concerning T cells of mothers and their children.

V is TRBV11-2 and J is TRBJ1-2; D is ambiguous. The TCR was taken from a middle-aged woman in good health. The sequencing sample was made of blood. For the CDR3, the DNA is TGTGCCAGCAGCTTAGGTGACGGCCCGTATGGCCACACCTTC. Translated: CASSLGDGPYGHTF.